This record covers a single T cell receptor (beta chain). Antigen unknown. One junction end does not reproduce the germline sequence, and a read error may be involved. Researchers amplified the TCR beta CDR3 regions from RNA transcripts. The HTBI primer set served for first-round RT-PCR of the TCR CDR3. MiXCR, applied by TCRdb to the multiplex PCR reads, yields one record per CDR3 protein. The repertoire holds 95,000 to 100,000 distinct CDR3 sequences, 51% seen once, with around 27% in the top ten. Germline V gives CDR1 LGHNA, CDR2 YSLEER. The CDR3 spans 13 residues. Clinical symptoms, serum thyroxine, TRAb, thyroid ultrasound and orbital computed tomography established diagnosis. PBMCs stemmed from approximately 9.1 ml fresh peripheral blood. The data originate from a study of T cells in Graves' hyperthyroidism and ophthalmopathy. Overall study findings and caveats: Most expanded thyroid clonotypes above 0.001 recurred in blood. Ophthalmopathy got predicted by the model a median around 6.8 months before its onset.

Sequenced sample: blood. The V gene is TRBV4-3, the J gene TRBJ1-1; the D is unclear. This TCR was sampled from a woman in her 40s with Graves' hyperthyroidism. The CDR3 DNA reads as TGCGCCAGCAGCCAAGATTGGCAGGCTGAGGCTTCCTTT. It yields the protein CASSQDWQAEASF.